The 20 T cell receptor beta chains listed next were all sequenced from one sample in a study of blood T cell repertoires in COVID-19. Method: immunoSEQ multiplex PCR; TCRdb's copy keeps in-frame clones and lacks some. The data hold roughly 40,000 clones, with approximately 88% observed a single time. The specimen was peripheral blood. Receptors originate from a woman aged 70 to 79 with acute or convalescent COVID-19.

This rearrangement joins TRBV2 to TRBJ2-1; the D gene is possibly TRBD1 (5 bases). Trimming cost V 11 bases and J 6 bases, with 14 bases left between them. This CDR3 region has 12 residues. Germline CDR1 SNHLY, CDR2 FYNNEI. The CDR3 nucleotides are TGTGCCTGTCTGGACACTTTCAATGAGCAGTTCTTC. Encoded protein: CACLDTFNEQFF.

This sequence joins TRBV10-3 and TRBJ1-2; D possibly corresponds to TRBD1 (6 bases). Germline-derived CDR1 and CDR2 are ENHRY and SYGVKD. Between the trimmed V and J ends, which lost 11 bases and 6 bases, there was a span of 16 bases. There are 12 residues in the CDR3. The CDR3 DNA is TGTGCCTCCCGGTTGGGGGCTAATGGCTACACCTTC. This gives the protein CASRLGANGYTF.

This chain links TRBV12-5 with TRBJ1-6; 9 bases are shared with TRBD1. The CDR3 spans 15 residues. The J segment lost 8 bases and the V segment lost 4 bases, leaving 6 bases of the junction unmatched. Germline CDR1 LGHNT, CDR2 FRNRAP. CDR3 DNA sequence: TGTGCTAGTGGTTCGGACAGGGGACAACATTCACCCCTCCACTTT. It is translated as CASGSDRGQHSPLHF. Full variable domain (missing parts from reference TRBV12-5 and TRBJ1-6): DARVTQTPRHKVTEMGQEVTMRCQPILGHNTVFWYRQTMMQGLELLAYFRNRAPLDDSGMPKDRFSAEMPDATLATLKIQPSEPRDSAVYFCASGSDRGQHSPLHFGNGTRLTVT.

The rearrangement links TRBV7-8 to TRBJ1-1; D is ambiguous. This CDR3 region has 12 residues. The germline CDR1 and CDR2 sequences are SGHVS and FQNEAQ. Trimming removed 5 bases from V and 5 bases from J, with 9 bases in between. The CDR3 region is CASSLTGTEAFF. The CDR3, as DNA: TGTGCCAGCAGCCTGACTGGGACTGAAGCTTTCTTT. The full variable domain, its missing parts supplied by reference TRBV7-8 and TRBJ1-1, is GAGVSQSPRYKVAKRGQDVALRCDPISGHVSLFWYQQALGQGPEFLTYFQNEAQLDKSGLPSDRFFAERPEGSVSTLKIQRTQQEDSAVYLCASSLTGTEAFFGQGTRLTVV.

The rearrangement joins TRBV7-2 to TRBJ2-4; a possible D gene is TRBD1 (5 bases). The CDR3 has 15 residues. V shed 4 bases and J shed 9 bases, with 19 bases lying between them. Germline CDR1 reads SGHTA; CDR2 reads FQGNSA. The CDR3 loop is CASSSDPIQGFIQYF. CDR3 bases: TGTGCCAGCAGCTCCGACCCAATCCAGGGATTCATTCAGTACTTC.

The chain combines TRBV27 with TRBJ1-2; D is unclear. With 0 bases removed from V and 8 bases from J, the gap between germline ends came to 13 bases. This CDR3 comprises 14 residues. CDR1 is MNHEY, CDR2 SMNVEV, per germline (reference sequence). In DNA form, the CDR3 reads TGTGCCAGCAGTTTATCGAACCCAGCGAGGGGCTACACCTTC. Translated: CASSLSNPARGYTF.

In DNA form, the CDR3 reads TGTGCCACCAGTGATTCAGATCCCAGGACAGGGAAGGGCTACACCTTC. Translation: CATSDSDPRTGKGYTF. The chain has TRBV24-1 and TRBJ1-2; 8 bases line up with TRBD1. In germline, CDR1 is KGHDR, CDR2 SFDVKD. This CDR3 is 16 amino acids long. V was pared by 2 bases and J by 8 bases, with 12 bases of the junction left unmatched.

V and J are TRBV19 and TRBJ2-2; TRBD2 matches at 9 bases. The CDR3 is made up of 15 amino acids. The V gene's germline CDR1 is LNHDA and CDR2 SQIVND (reference sequence). Germline trimming cut 5 bases from V and 8 bases from J; bases unmatched to any gene: 9. The CDR3 region has the DNA TGTGCCAGTAGTGGGCTAGCGGGGCCACGGGGGGAGCTGTTTTTT. Protein sequence: CASSGLAGPRGELFF.

This clone showed up just once. The V call is TRBV6-5, the J call TRBJ1-2; D ambiguous. CDR1 and CDR2 (germline): MNHEY, SVGAGI. This CDR3 is 13 amino acids long. V lost 6 bases, J lost 4 bases, and 12 bases lay in between. The CDR3 sequence is CASRQTDSYGYTF. The CDR3, as DNA: TGTGCCAGCAGGCAAACAGATTCCTATGGCTACACCTTC.

The chain couples TRBV3-1 (or the pseudogene TRBV3-2) to TRBJ1-1, with 7 bases fitting TRBD1. CDR1 and CDR2 (germline): LGHDT, YNNKEL (reference sequence). This CDR3 contains 17 residues. Trimming removed 0 bases from V and 0 bases from J; junction bases left unmatched: 7. DNA for the CDR3: TGTGCCAGCAGCCAAGATCTTACAGGGGCCATGAACACTGAAGCTTTCTTT. As protein: CASSQDLTGAMNTEAFF.

The rearrangement joins TRBV6-6 to TRBJ1-5; D unresolved. Germline V gives CDR1 MNHNY, CDR2 SVGAGI (reference sequence). V lost 2 bases and J lost 5, with 7 bases in between. The CDR3 runs 13 residues. CDR3 nucleotides: TGTGCCAGCAGTTACGGGCCGGATCAGCCCCAGCATTTT. This encodes CASSYGPDQPQHF.

The rearrangement uses TRBV2 and TRBJ2-1; a possible D gene is TRBD2 (5 bases). With 3 bases removed from V and 11 bases from J, the gap between germline ends came to 14 bases. The CDR3 sequence is 13 residues long. The germline CDR1 and CDR2 sequences are SNHLY and FYNNEI. The CDR3 here is CASSEGVPGKQFF. CDR3 nucleotides: TGTGCCAGCAGTGAGGGCGTCCCCGGGAAGCAGTTCTTC.

V gene TRBV9 combines with J gene TRBJ2-2, with 7 bases aligning to TRBD2. The V gene end was trimmed by 4 bases and the J gene end by 5 bases; junction bases not matched to a gene: 8. Germline V gene lookup returns CDR1 SGDLS and CDR2 YYNGEE. The CDR3 sequence is 15 residues long. This chain's CDR3 is CASSPLRTSTGELFF. In nucleotides, the CDR3 is TGTGCCAGCAGCCCCCTTCGGACTAGTACCGGGGAGCTGTTTTTT.

V gene TRBV27 combines with J gene TRBJ2-7; 8 nucleotides align to TRBD1. Germline CDR1 reads MNHEY; CDR2 reads SMNVEV (reference sequence). CDR3 length: 13 amino acids. The J segment lost 6 bases and the V segment lost 3 bases, leaving 4 bases of the junction unmatched. CDR3 coding DNA: TGTGCCAGCAGTTTTGGACAGGGTTCCGAGCAGTACGTC. Residues: CASSFGQGSEQYV.

The chain carries TRBV19 and TRBJ2-1; the match to TRBD1 covers 8 bases. Germline V gene sequence: CDR1 LNHDA, CDR2 SQIVND (reference sequence). The CDR3 has 14 amino acids. V was pared by 3 bases and J by 4 bases, with 2 bases of the junction left unmatched. The CDR3, as DNA: TGTGCCAGTAGTATGAGACAGGGGTACAATGAGCAGTTCTTC. Its translation is CASSMRQGYNEQFF.

The V gene is TRBV14, the J gene TRBJ1-2; D is unresolved. Germline V gene data show CDR1 as SGHDN and CDR2 as FVKESK. Trimming removed 0 bases at V and 8 bases at J, with 22 bases between. This CDR3 comprises 17 residues. The DNA for the CDR3 is TGTGCCAGCAGCCAAGATAGGAGTGAAGTGCGGTCGGGAGGCTACACCTTC. Its translation: CASSQDRSEVRSGGYTF.

This clone is a singleton in its sample. The chain combines TRBV11-2 with TRBJ1-6, with D unresolved. Germline values: CDR1 SGHAT, CDR2 FQNNGV. The length of the CDR3 is 18 residues. Trimming pared 0 bases from V and 0 bases from J, leaving 12 bases between. CDR3 residues: CASSLDGWRGSYNSPLHF. CDR3 DNA: TGTGCCAGCAGCTTAGATGGGTGGCGGGGCTCCTATAATTCACCCCTCCACTTT.

The chain carries TRBV7-9 and TRBJ2-3, with D possibly being TRBD1 (6 bases). Germline V gene lookup returns CDR1 SEHNR and CDR2 FQNEAQ (reference sequence). The CDR3 has 13 residues. The V end was cut by 5 bases, the J end by 4 bases, with 10 bases between. CDR3 sequence reads: CASSPRGPDTQYF. The CDR3 region has the DNA TGTGCCAGCAGCCCCAGGGGCCCAGATACGCAGTATTTT.

V and J are TRBV12-3 or TRBV12-4 and TRBJ2-5, with 8 bases lining up with TRBD2. With V trimmed by 4 bases and J by 3 bases, 1 base remained unmatched. This CDR3 has 13 amino acids. This CDR3 is CASSSLAEETQYF. Written as DNA, the CDR3 is TGTGCCAGCAGTTCACTAGCGGAAGAGACCCAGTACTTC.

V usage is TRBV18 and J usage is TRBJ2-7; TRBD2 matches 7 bases. Germline CDR1 and CDR2: KGHSH and LQKENI. V was pared by 2 bases and J by 4 bases, with 8 bases of the junction left unmatched. CDR3 length: 15 amino acids. The CDR3 region has the DNA TGTGCCAGCTCACCAAACAAGGGAGGGCCTTACGAGCAGTACGTC. It yields the protein CASSPNKGGPYEQYV.